The next 8 T cell receptor beta chains were all read from a single sample in a study of cytomegalovirus exposure and HLA in healthy donors. The PCR used 60 Vbeta and 13 Jbeta primers. TCRdb keeps only in-frame clones here, not all; method: immunoSEQ multiplex PCR. The sample records approximately 190,000 clones, around 84% being singletons. The specimen was PBMCs. Receptors originate from a woman between 45 and 60 years old in good health and CMV-seropositive.

This sequence joins TRBV6-1 and TRBJ1-4, with 8 bases matching TRBD1. Germline trimming cut 9 bases from V and 4 bases from J; bases unmatched to any gene: 7. CDR1 is MNHNS and CDR2 is SASEGT in the germline V gene. The CDR3 consists of 14 residues. The chain's CDR3 is CASHRGGINEKLFF. CDR3 bases: TGTGCCAGTCACAGGGGGGGGATTAATGAAAAACTGTTTTTT.

The chain recombines TRBV19 with TRBJ2-3, with D perhaps TRBD1 (5 bases). The germline V gene has CDR1 LNHDA and CDR2 SQIVND (reference sequence). The CDR3 runs 13 residues. The ends were cut back, 4 bases at V and 5 bases at J, with 10 bases in the middle. CDR3 DNA sequence: TGTGCCAGTAGTAGGCAGGGTGGAGATACGCAGTATTTT. It specifies CASSRQGGDTQYF.

The chain recombines TRBV19 with TRBJ1-5; D might be TRBD1 (5 bases). The CDR3 runs to 15 residues. Per the germline V gene, CDR1 is LNHDA and CDR2 is SQIVND (reference sequence). Trimming took 5 bases from V and 2 from J, leaving 13 bases between them. CDR3 sequence (DNA): TGTGCCAGTAGTGTTACTGCGGGGGGCAATCAGCCCCAGCATTTT. Translating it yields CASSVTAGGNQPQHF. Combining the CDR3 with reference TRBV19 and TRBJ1-5 gives the whole variable domain DGGITQSPKYLFRKEGQNVTLSCEQNLNHDAMYWYRQDPGQGLRLIYYSQIVNDFQKGDIAEGYSVSREKKESFPLTVTSAQKNPTAFYLCASSVTAGGNQPQHFGDGTRLSIL.

The rearrangement links TRBV10-3 to TRBJ1-2; D ambiguous. Germline V lookup: CDR1 ENHRY, CDR2 SYGVKD. This CDR3 contains 13 residues. The V and J ends lost 4 bases and 2 bases respectively, with 8 bases between them. The CDR3 protein is CAISGAENYGYTF. The CDR3 DNA reads as TGTGCCATCAGTGGGGCAGAGAACTATGGCTACACCTTC.

Note on this clone: The same CDR3 is also encoded by other DNA sequences in this sample. The chain couples TRBV5-1 to TRBJ2-3; TRBD2 matches 10 bases. Unmatched junction bases numbered 8, after V lost 7 bases and J lost 6 bases. CDR3 length: 14 residues. Germline V CDR1 and CDR2: SGHRS, YFSETQ. In DNA, the CDR3 is TGCGCCAGCCAACTAGCGGGGTCCACGGATACGCAGTATTTT. Translation gives CASQLAGSTDTQYF. The full variable domain, in which reference TRBV5-1 and TRBJ2-3 provide the parts outside the CDR3, is KAGVTQTPRYLIKTRGQQVTLSCSPISGHRSVSWYQQTPGQGLQFLFEYFSETQRNKGNFPGRFSGRQFSNSRSEMNVSTLELGDSALYLCASQLAGSTDTQYFGPGTRLTVL.

This clone turned up a few times. This chain uses TRBV9 with TRBJ1-4; the D is unclear. CDR1 SGDLS and CDR2 YYNGEE come from the germline V gene. There are 9 residues in the CDR3. V shed 4 bases and J shed 11 bases, with 3 bases lying between them. The CDR3 nucleotides are TGTGCCAGCAGCACTAAACTGTTTTTT. Translated: CASSTKLFF.

The chain carries TRBV10-3 and TRBJ2-7; 10 nucleotides agree with TRBD1. CDR3 length equals 19 residues. The germline CDR1 and CDR2 sequences are ENHRY and SYGVKD. J lost 0 bases, V lost 2 bases, and 13 bases had no gene match. The CDR3 loop reads CAISESMGQGNRGSYEQYF. DNA for the CDR3: TGTGCCATCAGTGAGAGTATGGGACAGGGGAATCGGGGCTCCTACGAGCAGTACTTC.

The chain joins TRBV6-6 to TRBJ2-7, with TRBD2 matching 11 bases. The CDR3 is 16 amino acids. The V segment lost 5 bases and the J segment 6 bases; nucleotides outside the gene matches: 12. Germline values: CDR1 MNHNY, CDR2 SVGAGI (reference sequence). The CDR3 spells CASSPWVAGGTGEQYF. CDR3 sequence (DNA): TGTGCCAGCAGTCCCTGGGTAGCGGGGGGGACGGGCGAGCAGTACTTC.